This passage covers 4 T cell receptor beta chains from one sample sequenced in a study of T cells in Graves' hyperthyroidism and ophthalmopathy. It was RNA transcripts that yielded the amplified TCR beta CDR3 regions. First-round RT-PCR targeting the TCR CDR3 was performed with the HTBI primer set. TCRdb passed the multiplex PCR reads through MiXCR, listing each CDR3 protein once. The data contain roughly 580,000 distinct CDR3 sequences, about 14% of them singletons. Sequencing was done on a sample of blood. These receptors originate from a woman aged 25 to 45 with Graves' hyperthyroidism that later progressed to Graves' ophthalmopathy.

The J gene is TRBJ1-4, the V gene TRBV27; 12 bases are a match to TRBD1. Losses at the gene ends were 7 bases for V and 8 bases for J; bases not matched to a gene: 11. This CDR3 has 16 amino acids. The germline V gene has CDR1 MNHEY and CDR2 SMNVEV (reference sequence). CDR3 sequence (DNA): TGTGCCAGCACCCGCGGGGGACAGGGGGCGCACGAAAAACTGTTTTTT. This translates into CASTRGGQGAHEKLFF.

To note about this clonotype: A read error may produce the germline difference seen at one junction end. The gene calls are TRBV6-2 or TRBV6-3 and TRBJ2-3; D possibly corresponds to TRBD2 (5 bases). Per germline, CDR1 MNHEY and CDR2 SVGEGT. The CDR3 is 15 residues long. CDR3 sequence (DNA): TGTGCCAGCAGGCACGTCCGTTCTAGCACAGATACGCGGTATTTT. Its protein product is CASRHVRSSTDTRYF.

Comments on this clonotype: With a much larger clone just one base away, this may be a read error. J is TRBJ1-2 and V is TRBV30; D gene ambiguous. Germline CDR1 and CDR2: GTSNPN and SVGIG (reference sequence). CDR3 length: 11 residues. V lost 3 bases, J lost 7 bases, and 9 bases lay in between. Written as DNA, the CDR3 is TGTGCCTGGAGGTTCACGGGTGGCTACACCTTC. Amino acids: CAWRFTGGYTF.

This clonotype was recorded many times. The chain has TRBV2 and TRBJ2-2; 14 bases agree with TRBD2. The V gene end was trimmed by 6 bases and the J gene end by 6 bases; junction bases not matched to a gene: 3. CDR3 size: 15 residues. Germline V gene sequence: CDR1 SNHLY, CDR2 FYNNEI. The CDR3 DNA sequence: TGTGCCAGCAGCCCGGGACTAGCGGGAGCCGGGGAGCTGTTTTTT. Translation: CASSPGLAGAGELFF. Drawing the rest from reference TRBV2 and TRBJ2-2, the complete variable domain is EPEVTQTPSHQVTQMGQEVILRCVPISNHLYFYWYRQILGQKVEFLVSFYNNEISEKSEIFDDQFSVERPDGSNFTLKIRSTKLEDSAMYFCASSPGLAGAGELFFGEGSRLTVL.